This entry lists 23 T cell receptor beta chains sequenced from one sample in a study of regulatory T cells in long-lasting Graves disease. Documented time point: persistent/refractory GD, antithyroid drugs over 5 years with positive TRAb. The TCR library was prepared using RNA isolated from PBMCs. iRepertoire HTBI primers and Arm-PCR of CDR3 regions built TCR beta libraries. A single record per CDR3 protein comes from TCRdb applying MiXCR to the multiplex PCR reads. The data hold a few hundred thousand distinct CDR3 sequences, with roughly a quarter observed a single time. Here the sequenced sample was peripheral blood mononuclear cells (PBMCs), taken when the disease was refractory, from a patient treated with antithyroid drugs. The receptor set was obtained from a female donor with Graves disease.

The chain recombines TRBV20-1 with TRBJ1-6; 7 bases match TRBD1. From germline, CDR1 is DFQATT and CDR2 SNEGSKA (reference sequence). Losses at the gene ends were 5 bases for V and 5 bases for J; bases not matched to a gene: 9. This CDR3 contains 15 residues. As DNA, the CDR3 is TGCAGTGCTGCAAGGACAGGTTTTGATAATTCACCCCTCCACTTT. This codes for CSAARTGFDNSPLHF.

This clonotype was detected a few times. The genes are TRBV7-9 and TRBJ2-7; D uncertain. Between the trimmed V and J ends, which lost 0 bases and 0 bases, there was a span of 6 bases. Germline V lookup: CDR1 SEHNR, CDR2 FQNEAQ (reference sequence). CDR3 size: 14 residues. CDR3 coding DNA: TGTGCCAGCAGCTTAGCCACCCTCTCCTACGAGCAGTACTTC. Amino acid sequence: CASSLATLSYEQYF.

This clonotype was observed many times. This chain links TRBV10-2 with TRBJ2-5, with 10 bases aligning to TRBD2. The CDR3 has 16 amino acids. CDR1 WSHSY and CDR2 SAAADI come from the germline V gene. V trimming: 2 bases; J trimming: 2 bases; junction bases outside the gene matches: 5. The CDR3 spells CASSEGRTSGQETQYF. Here the CDR3 DNA reads TGCGCCAGCAGTGAGGGAAGGACTAGCGGACAAGAGACCCAGTACTTC.

This clonotype was seen a handful of times. This sequence joins TRBV6-1 and TRBJ2-7, with 14 bases aligning to TRBD2. Germline CDR1 is MNHNS and CDR2 is SASEGT. The V and J ends lost 4 bases and 12 bases, in that order; junction bases with no gene match: 11. The CDR3 runs 15 residues. The CDR3 DNA is TGTGCCAGCAGTGCCTGGGGGACTAGCGGGAGTAATCGGTACTTC. Protein: CASSAWGTSGSNRYF.

V is TRBV28 and J is TRBJ1-5; TRBD1 aligns across 9 bases. Trimming cost V 4 bases and J 6 bases; bases outside gene matches: 7. Germline V lookup: CDR1 MDHEN, CDR2 SYDVKM. The length of the CDR3 is 15 residues. CDR3 nucleotide sequence: TGTGCCAGCAGTTCACAGGGGGCTAGGGGTCAGCCCCAGCATTTT. Amino acid sequence: CASSSQGARGQPQHF.

V gene TRBV5-1 combines with J gene TRBJ2-7; 9 nucleotides line up with TRBD2. CDR3 length: 14 residues. The trim removed 0 bases at V and 7 bases at J, leaving 5 bases unmatched. Germline V gene lookup returns CDR1 SGHRS and CDR2 YFSETQ. DNA for the CDR3: TGCGCCAGCAGCTTGGCTCGGCGGGAGGGTGAGCAGTACTTC. It translates to CASSLARREGEQYF.

This clonotype was seen at least ten times. This sequence joins TRBV6-1 and TRBJ1-6; D is ambiguous. The V gene lost 5 bases and the J gene lost 10 bases, with 9 bases spanning the gap. This CDR3 is 12 amino acids long. Per germline, CDR1 MNHNS and CDR2 SASEGT. The CDR3 coding sequence is TGTGCCAGCAGTCCGCCGACCTCACCCCTCCACTTT. It encodes CASSPPTSPLHF.

The V and J genes are TRBV7-3 and TRBJ2-7; a weak D match, TRBD1 (5 bases). The length of the CDR3 is 14 residues. V was pared by 5 bases and J by 0 bases, with 11 bases between. Germline assignment: CDR1 SGHTA and CDR2 FQGTGA. The CDR3 loop reads CASSPREASYEQYF. The CDR3 nucleotides read TGTGCCAGCAGCCCCAGGGAAGCCTCCTACGAGCAGTACTTC. The full variable domain, with the rest looked up from reference TRBV7-3 and TRBJ2-7, is GAGVSQTPSNKVTEKGKYVELRCDPISGHTALYWYRQSLGQGPEFLIYFQGTGAADDSGLPNDRFFAVRPEGSVSTLKIQRTERGDSAVYLCASSPREASYEQYFGPGTRLTVT.

This clonotype was counted many times. The chain couples TRBV12-3 or TRBV12-4 to TRBJ2-5; possibly TRBD1 or TRBD2 for D (6 bases each). The CDR3 covers 14 residues. Trimming took 6 bases from V and 1 from J, leaving 12 bases between them. CDR3 coding DNA: TGTGCCAGCAGCACGGGGGCCCTCCAAGAGACCCAGTACTTC. This gives the protein CASSTGALQETQYF.

This clonotype was recorded at least ten times. This chain uses TRBV20-1 with TRBJ2-7, with 10 bases identical to TRBD2. The trim removed 1 base at V and 5 bases at J, leaving 5 bases unmatched. This CDR3 spans 14 amino acids. Germline V gene lookup returns CDR1 DFQATT and CDR2 SNEGSKA (reference sequence). CDR3: CSARVLAGVNEQYF. The CDR3 nucleotides read TGCAGTGCTAGAGTTCTAGCGGGAGTCAACGAGCAGTACTTC.

The gene calls are TRBV7-9 and TRBJ2-5; D might be TRBD2 (5 bases). Looked up from germline, CDR1 is SEHNR and CDR2 is FQNEAQ (reference sequence). V shed 5 bases and J shed 1 base, with 8 bases lying between them. This CDR3 contains 13 residues. CDR3: CASSREGQETQYF. In DNA, the CDR3 is TGTGCCAGCAGCCGAGAGGGCCAAGAGACCCAGTACTTC.

V and J are TRBV12-3 or TRBV12-4 and TRBJ2-7; TRBD2 might be the D (7 bases). The CDR3 runs 18 residues. V shed 6 bases and J shed 2 bases, with 26 bases lying between them. The CDR3, as DNA: TGTGCCAGCAGCCGATTAATGGGGGGGGCGGGAATCCCCTACGAGCAGTACTTC. Encoded protein: CASSRLMGGAGIPYEQYF.

This clonotype was counted only a few times. The V and J genes are TRBV9 and TRBJ2-7; the D gene could be TRBD1 or TRBD2 (5 bases each). The CDR3 totals 14 residues. CDR1 and CDR2 (germline): SGDLS, YYNGEE. The ends were cut back, 4 bases at V and 4 bases at J, with 15 bases in the middle. In DNA, the CDR3 is TGTGCCAGCAGCACCGGGACGGAAAATTACGAGCAGTACTTC. Its protein is CASSTGTENYEQYF.

This clonotype was recorded a few times. Without the conserved terminal phenylalanine or tryptophan, this CDR3 likely stems from a read error. V is TRBV2 and J is TRBJ2-7; tentatively, D is TRBD2 (5 bases). V shed 2 bases and J shed 0 bases, with 11 bases lying between them. This CDR3 region has 15 residues. Germline V gene sequence: CDR1 SNHLY, CDR2 FYNNEI. This CDR3 is CASSEIGLASYEQYL. CDR3 in DNA: TGTGCCAGCAGTGAAATCGGACTGGCCTCCTACGAGCAGTACCTC.

Only a few counts were recorded for this clonotype. V usage is TRBV30 and J usage is TRBJ1-2; D possibly corresponds to TRBD1 (5 bases). This CDR3 is built from 14 residues. Germline-derived CDR1 and CDR2 are GTSNPN and SVGIG (reference sequence). V lost 2 bases and J lost 8, with 18 bases in between. This CDR3 is CAWSTRRQGGGYTF. Here the CDR3 DNA reads TGTGCCTGGAGTACACGACGGCAGGGCGGCGGCTACACCTTC. The full variable domain, with the rest looked up from reference TRBV30 and TRBJ1-2, is SQTIHQWPATLVQPVGSPLSLECTVEGTSNPNLYWYRQAAGRGLQLLFYSVGIGQISSEVPQNLSASRPQDRQFILSSKKLLLSDSGFYLCAWSTRRQGGGYTFGSGTRLTVV.

This clonotype was counted only a few times. This sequence joins TRBV11-2 and TRBJ2-1; tentative D call: TRBD2 (6 bases). Trimming took 5 bases from V and 9 from J, leaving 17 bases between them. This CDR3 spans 14 amino acids. Germline CDR1 and CDR2: SGHAT and FQNNGV. The CDR3 nucleotides are TGTGCCAGCAGCGGTGGGGGGTTCGGGGGTGAGCAGTTCTTC. Translated, it gives CASSGGGFGGEQFF.

The chain is built from TRBV2 and TRBJ2-3; D gene uncertain. There are 14 residues in the CDR3. V shed 1 base and J shed 2 bases, with 7 bases lying between them. Germline V lookup: CDR1 SNHLY, CDR2 FYNNEI. The CDR3 sequence: CASSEDRNTDTQYF. The CDR3 coding sequence is TGTGCCAGCAGTGAAGACAGAAACACAGATACGCAGTATTTT.

The chain employs TRBV7-2 and TRBJ1-2; TRBD1 matches at 7 bases. The V segment lost 1 base and the J segment 0 bases; nucleotides outside the gene matches: 2. Germline V gives CDR1 SGHTA, CDR2 FQGNSA. The CDR3 loop spans 15 amino acids. The CDR3 region has the DNA TGTACCAGCAGCTTAGGGGGGACAGCTAACTATGGCTACACCTTC. Translating gives CTSSLGGTANYGYTF.

The DNA of the CDR3 is TGCAGTGCTACCTTTCTAAGACTAGCGGGAGAGAGGGTTTCCTACGAGCAGTACTTC. It is translated as CSATFLRLAGERVSYEQYF. The V gene is TRBV20-1, the J gene TRBJ2-7; 12 bases match TRBD2. This CDR3 region has 19 residues. V shed 4 bases, J shed 1 base, and the junction held 17 bases outside the gene matches. Germline loops: CDR1 DFQATT, CDR2 SNEGSKA (reference sequence).

This clonotype occurred a few times. V usage is TRBV6-1 and J usage is TRBJ2-2; perhaps TRBD1 as D (5 bases). The CDR3 covers 14 residues. V was trimmed by 5 bases and J by 0 bases, leaving 7 bases between them. Germline V gives CDR1 MNHNS, CDR2 SASEGT. The CDR3 region is CASSRQSNTGELFF. The CDR3 bases are TGTGCCAGCAGTCGACAGTCGAACACCGGGGAGCTGTTTTTT.

In its sample, this clonotype was seen many times. This sequence joins TRBV7-8 and TRBJ1-2, with a possible D match to TRBD1 (5 bases). Germline loops: CDR1 SGHVS, CDR2 FQNEAQ. V gave up 4 bases and J gave up 4 bases, with 16 bases separating them. The CDR3 is 15 amino acids. The CDR3 DNA is TGTGCCAGCAGCTCCGCGGCGGGGGGAGGCTATGGCTACACCTTC. It encodes CASSSAAGGGYGYTF. Full variable domain (missing parts from reference TRBV7-8 and TRBJ1-2): GAGVSQSPRYKVAKRGQDVALRCDPISGHVSLFWYQQALGQGPEFLTYFQNEAQLDKSGLPSDRFFAERPEGSVSTLKIQRTQQEDSAVYLCASSSAAGGGYGYTFGSGTRLTVV.

The chain joins TRBV25-1 to TRBJ2-7; D ambiguous. This CDR3 is 13 amino acids long. Germline CDR1 reads MGHDK; CDR2 reads SYGVNS. V lost 1 base and J lost 6, with 10 bases in between. The CDR3 region has the DNA TGTGCCAGCAGTGAATCCGCTTCACCCGAGCAGTACTTC. Translation gives CASSESASPEQYF.

This clonotype was counted a few times. The chain uses TRBV18 and TRBJ1-2; D call uncertain. Trimming stripped 5 bases from V and 7 bases from J, with 11 bases between. In germline, CDR1 is KGHSH, CDR2 LQKENI. The CDR3 consists of 12 residues. In nucleotides, the CDR3 is TGTGCCAGCTCATCCGGGGAGCGTGGCTACACCTTC. This translates into CASSSGERGYTF.